This record concerns one TCR beta chain sequence. Assay used: immunoSEQ multiplex PCR; TCRdb lists only in-frame clones, some missing. This table holds some 150,000 clones, roughly 80% found once. The sample is drawn from a study of blood T cell repertoires in COVID-19. Study at large: In each case, the material was cDNA or gDNA derived from T cells, B-cell-depleted T cells, or PBMCs.

CDR3 size: 14 residues. CDR1 MGHRA and CDR2 YSYEKL come from the germline V gene. The germline V and J ends were trimmed by 2 bases and 6 bases, with 11 bases remaining between them. This sequence joins TRBV4-1 and TRBJ1-5, with D perhaps TRBD1 (5 bases). The TCR comes from a woman aged 70-85 years with COVID-19, enrolled during active disease. The source material was peripheral blood. CDR3 protein: CASSQQGRGQPQHF. Here the CDR3 DNA reads TGCGCCAGCAGCCAACAAGGGAGGGGTCAGCCCCAGCATTTT.